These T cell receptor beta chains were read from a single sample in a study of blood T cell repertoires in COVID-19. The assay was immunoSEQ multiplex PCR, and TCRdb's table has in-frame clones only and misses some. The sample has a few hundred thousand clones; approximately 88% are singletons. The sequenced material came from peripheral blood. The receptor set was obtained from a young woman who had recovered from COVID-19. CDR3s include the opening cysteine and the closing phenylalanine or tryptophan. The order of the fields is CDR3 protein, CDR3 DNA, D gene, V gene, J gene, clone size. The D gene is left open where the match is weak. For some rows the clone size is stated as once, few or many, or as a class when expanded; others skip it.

CDR3 protein: CAIYRQDYGYTF; CDR3 DNA: TGTGCCATCTATCGCCAGGACTATGGCTACACCTTC; D gene: -; V gene: TRBV10-3; J gene: TRBJ1-2; clone size: -
CDR3 protein: CASSPGALGAFF; CDR3 DNA: TGTGCCAGCTCACCAGGGGCCCTTGGGGCTTTCTTT; D gene: -; V gene: TRBV18; J gene: TRBJ1-1; clone size: -
CDR3 protein: CASSFSGGGMNF; CDR3 DNA: TGTGCCAGCAGCTTTTCGGGGGGCGGGATGAATTTT; D gene: -; V gene: TRBV7-8; J gene: TRBJ2-3; clone size: -
CDR3 protein: CASSLSYRSMGETQYF; CDR3 DNA: TGTGCCAGCAGTTTATCGTACAGATCCATGGGTGAGACCCAGTACTTC; D gene: -; V gene: TRBV27; J gene: TRBJ2-5; clone size: -
CDR3 protein: CASSSSSGASYNEQFF; CDR3 DNA: TGTGCCAGCAGCTCGTCTAGCGGGGCCTCCTACAATGAGCAGTTCTTC; D gene: TRBD2; V gene: TRBV5-4; J gene: TRBJ2-1; clone size: once
CDR3 protein: CASSQGGDQETQYF; CDR3 DNA: TGTGCCAGCAGCCAGGGGGGAGATCAAGAGACCCAGTACTTC; D gene: -; V gene: TRBV3-1/TRBV3-2; J gene: TRBJ2-5; clone size: -
CDR3 protein: CASSVGTFNQPQHF; CDR3 DNA: TGTGCCAGCAGTGTAGGGACTTTCAATCAGCCCCAGCATTTT; D gene: -; V gene: TRBV2; J gene: TRBJ1-5; clone size: -
CDR3 protein: CASSVGQGAMNTEAFF; CDR3 DNA: TGTGCCAGCAGTGTTGGACAGGGGGCCATGAACACTGAAGCTTTCTTT; D gene: TRBD1; V gene: TRBV6-1; J gene: TRBJ1-1; clone size: -
CDR3 protein: CASSQDLNGGAETQYF; CDR3 DNA: TGTGCCAGCAGCCAAGATCTGAACGGGGGGGCAGAGACCCAGTACTTC; D gene: TRBD2; V gene: TRBV4-2; J gene: TRBJ2-5; clone size: few
CDR3 protein: CASSPSDRGMAYTNYGYTF; CDR3 DNA: TGCGCCAGCAGCCCCAGCGACAGGGGGATGGCCTACACTAACTATGGCTACACCTTC; D gene: TRBD1; V gene: TRBV5-1; J gene: TRBJ1-2; clone size: -
CDR3 protein: CASSESPRGLAVPAGELFF; CDR3 DNA: TGTGCCAGCAGCGAATCCCCGCGGGGACTAGCGGTCCCCGCCGGGGAGCTGTTTTTT; D gene: TRBD2; V gene: TRBV4-2; J gene: TRBJ2-2; clone size: -
CDR3 protein: CATSEGSAPPYGYTF; CDR3 DNA: TGTGCCACCAGTGAGGGCTCCGCCCCCCCTTATGGCTACACCTTC; D gene: -; V gene: TRBV24-1; J gene: TRBJ1-2; clone size: -
CDR3 protein: CASSLGGGTEAFF; CDR3 DNA: TGTGCCAGCAGCCTAGGGGGAGGAACTGAAGCTTTCTTT; D gene: -; V gene: TRBV7-8; J gene: TRBJ1-1; clone size: -
CDR3 protein: CASRNYLNTEAFF; CDR3 DNA: TGTGCCAGCAGAAACTACTTGAACACTGAAGCTTTCTTT; D gene: -; V gene: TRBV6-5; J gene: TRBJ1-1; clone size: once
CDR3 protein: CATSDRGNYGYTF; CDR3 DNA: TGTGCCACCAGTGACAGAGGAAACTATGGCTACACCTTC; D gene: -; V gene: TRBV24-1; J gene: TRBJ1-2; clone size: -
CDR3 protein: CASRLTGDSYEQYF; CDR3 DNA: TGTGCCAGCAGGTTGACAGGGGATTCCTACGAGCAGTACTTC; D gene: TRBD1; V gene: TRBV6-6; J gene: TRBJ2-7; clone size: -
CDR3 protein: CASSLLENQPQHF; CDR3 DNA: TGTGCCAGCAGTTTATTAGAGAATCAGCCCCAGCATTTT; D gene: -; V gene: TRBV28; J gene: TRBJ1-5; clone size: -
CDR3 protein: CASSPPGQGARVYGYTF; CDR3 DNA: TGTGCCAGCTCACCACCGGGACAGGGGGCGCGAGTCTATGGCTACACCTTC; D gene: TRBD1; V gene: TRBV18; J gene: TRBJ1-2; clone size: -
CDR3 protein: CASSLSGVRNEQFF; CDR3 DNA: TGTGCCAGCAGCCTGTCAGGGGTTCGCAATGAGCAGTTCTTC; D gene: -; V gene: TRBV14; J gene: TRBJ2-1; clone size: -
CDR3 protein: CASSQRLAGGPGDTQYF; CDR3 DNA: TGTGCCAGCAGCCAAAGACTAGCGGGGGGACCAGGGGATACGCAGTATTTT; D gene: TRBD2; V gene: TRBV14; J gene: TRBJ2-3; clone size: once
CDR3 protein: CASSLVSPGTGGLHEQFF; CDR3 DNA: TGTGCCAGCAGCTTGGTTTCTCCCGGGACAGGGGGCCTCCATGAGCAGTTCTTC; D gene: TRBD1; V gene: TRBV7-3; J gene: TRBJ2-1; clone size: -
CDR3 protein: CASSFRVYNQPQHF; CDR3 DNA: TGTGCCAGCAGTTTTCGTGTATACAATCAGCCCCAGCATTTT; D gene: -; V gene: TRBV28; J gene: TRBJ1-5; clone size: -
CDR3 protein: CASTPPGAYNSPLHF; CDR3 DNA: TGTGCCAGCACTCCCCCCGGGGCCTATAATTCACCCCTCCACTTT; D gene: -; V gene: TRBV7-2; J gene: TRBJ1-6; clone size: -
CDR3 protein: CASSSAFEDRGYEQYF; CDR3 DNA: TGTGCCAGCAGCTCCGCTTTCGAGGACAGGGGATACGAGCAGTACTTC; D gene: TRBD1; V gene: TRBV5-5; J gene: TRBJ2-7; clone size: -
CDR3 protein: CASSLDAGGKVEQYF; CDR3 DNA: TGTGCCAGCAGCTTAGACGCAGGGGGCAAGGTAGAGCAGTACTTC; D gene: TRBD1; V gene: TRBV7-9; J gene: TRBJ2-7; clone size: once
CDR3 protein: CATSDRGGTGANVLTF; CDR3 DNA: TGTGCCACCAGTGATCGGGGGGGCACTGGGGCCAACGTCCTGACTTTC; D gene: TRBD2; V gene: TRBV24-1; J gene: TRBJ2-6; clone size: -
CDR3 protein: CASTTASQETQYF; CDR3 DNA: TGTGCCAGCACTACAGCCTCGCAAGAGACCCAGTACTTC; D gene: -; V gene: TRBV5-5; J gene: TRBJ2-5; clone size: -
CDR3 protein: CASSGLRGAEAFF; CDR3 DNA: TGTGCCAGCAGTGGGTTAAGGGGCGCTGAAGCTTTCTTT; D gene: -; V gene: TRBV2; J gene: TRBJ1-1; clone size: -
CDR3 protein: CASTPSPNEQFF; CDR3 DNA: TGTGCCAGCACTCCTTCCCCCAATGAGCAGTTCTTC; D gene: -; V gene: TRBV12-3/TRBV12-4; J gene: TRBJ2-1; clone size: medium-sized
CDR3 protein: CASSPRRDSNTGELFF; CDR3 DNA: TGTGCCAGCAGCCCCCGACGGGACTCGAACACCGGGGAGCTGTTTTTT; D gene: -; V gene: TRBV11-2; J gene: TRBJ2-2; clone size: few
CDR3 protein: CASSRPPGTNTGELFF; CDR3 DNA: TGTGCCAGCTCACGACCGCCAGGGACGAACACCGGGGAGCTGTTTTTT; D gene: -; V gene: TRBV18; J gene: TRBJ2-2; clone size: once